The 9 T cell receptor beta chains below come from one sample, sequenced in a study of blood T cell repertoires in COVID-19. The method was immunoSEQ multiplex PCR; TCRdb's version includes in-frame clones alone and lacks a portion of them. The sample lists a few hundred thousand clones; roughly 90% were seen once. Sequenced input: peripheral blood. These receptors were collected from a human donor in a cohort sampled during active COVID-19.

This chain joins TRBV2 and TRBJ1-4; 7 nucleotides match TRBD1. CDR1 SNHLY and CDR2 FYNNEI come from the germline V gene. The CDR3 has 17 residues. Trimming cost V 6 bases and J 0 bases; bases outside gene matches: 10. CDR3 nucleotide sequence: TGTGCCAGCAGGACGACAGGGTTGGGGGCAACTAATGAAAAACTGTTTTTT. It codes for CASRTTGLGATNEKLFF.

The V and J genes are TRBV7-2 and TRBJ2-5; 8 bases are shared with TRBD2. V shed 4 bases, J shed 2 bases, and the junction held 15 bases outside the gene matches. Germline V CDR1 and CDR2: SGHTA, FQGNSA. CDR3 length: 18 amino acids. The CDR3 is CASSSGAASGSGQETQYF. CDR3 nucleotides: TGTGCCAGCAGCTCAGGGGCCGCTAGCGGGTCGGGTCAAGAGACCCAGTACTTC.

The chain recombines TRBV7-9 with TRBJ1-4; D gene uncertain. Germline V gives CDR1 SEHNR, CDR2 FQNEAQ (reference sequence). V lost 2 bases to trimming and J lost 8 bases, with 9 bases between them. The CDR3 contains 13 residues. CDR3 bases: TGTGCCAGCAGCTTATGGGAGGGAGAAAAACTGTTTTTT. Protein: CASSLWEGEKLFF.

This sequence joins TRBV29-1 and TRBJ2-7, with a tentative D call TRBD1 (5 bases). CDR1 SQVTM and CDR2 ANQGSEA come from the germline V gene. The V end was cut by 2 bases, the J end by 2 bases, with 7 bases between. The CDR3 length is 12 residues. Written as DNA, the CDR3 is TGCAGCGTTGAAAACAGGCCCTACGAGCAGTACTTC. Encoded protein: CSVENRPYEQYF.

The CDR3 protein is CASEDPGTQETQYF. As DNA, the CDR3 is TGTGCCAGCGAAGACCCCGGGACACAAGAGACCCAGTACTTC. The chain employs TRBV6-4 and TRBJ2-5; tentatively, D is TRBD1 (6 bases). The CDR3 extends over 14 amino acids. The germline CDR1 and CDR2 sequences are MRHNA and SNTAGT. V gave up 8 bases and J gave up 2 bases, with 15 bases separating them.

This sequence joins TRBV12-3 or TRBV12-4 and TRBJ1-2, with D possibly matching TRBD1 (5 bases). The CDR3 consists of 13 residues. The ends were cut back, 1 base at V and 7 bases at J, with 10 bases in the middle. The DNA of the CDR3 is TGTGCCAGCAGTTTAGGGACAACGGGTGGCTACACCTTC. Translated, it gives CASSLGTTGGYTF.

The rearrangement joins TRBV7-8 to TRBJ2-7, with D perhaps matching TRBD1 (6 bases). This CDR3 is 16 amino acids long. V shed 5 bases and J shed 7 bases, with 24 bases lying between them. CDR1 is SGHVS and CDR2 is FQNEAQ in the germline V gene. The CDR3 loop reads CASSPRTDDPLREQYF. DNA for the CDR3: TGTGCCAGCAGCCCCCGGACAGACGACCCTCTACGAGAGCAGTACTTC.

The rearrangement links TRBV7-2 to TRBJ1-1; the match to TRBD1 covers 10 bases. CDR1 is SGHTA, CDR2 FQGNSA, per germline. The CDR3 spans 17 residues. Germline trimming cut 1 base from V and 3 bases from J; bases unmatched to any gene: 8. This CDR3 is CASSLVVGGQGYTEAFF. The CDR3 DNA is TGTGCCAGCAGCTTAGTCGTAGGGGGACAGGGGTACACTGAAGCTTTCTTT.

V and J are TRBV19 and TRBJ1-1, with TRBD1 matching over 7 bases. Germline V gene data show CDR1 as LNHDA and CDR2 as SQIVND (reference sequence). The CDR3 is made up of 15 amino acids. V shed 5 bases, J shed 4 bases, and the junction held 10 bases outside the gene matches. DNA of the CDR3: TGTGCCAGTAGTGAGACAGGGCGGGTAGGCACTGAAGCTTTCTTT. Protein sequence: CASSETGRVGTEAFF.